One T cell receptor (beta chain) is described in this entry. TCRdb reprocessed the 5' RACE reads, keeping one entry per CDR3 protein, no DNA. This sample contains fewer than 150,000 distinct CDR3 sequences. These data are taken from a study of monozygotic twins with inflammatory bowel disease. Germline CDR1 reads SGHDN; CDR2 reads FVKESK. The CDR3 totals 18 residues. The chain links TRBV14 to TRBJ2-1; TCRdb reports TRBD2, a call that lacks DNA to check it against. This receptor was obtained from a human donor with ulcerative colitis or Crohn's disease, or a healthy co-twin of an affected twin (not recorded which). The sequenced material came from blood. CDR3 sequence: CASTPRFPSGGALNEQFF.